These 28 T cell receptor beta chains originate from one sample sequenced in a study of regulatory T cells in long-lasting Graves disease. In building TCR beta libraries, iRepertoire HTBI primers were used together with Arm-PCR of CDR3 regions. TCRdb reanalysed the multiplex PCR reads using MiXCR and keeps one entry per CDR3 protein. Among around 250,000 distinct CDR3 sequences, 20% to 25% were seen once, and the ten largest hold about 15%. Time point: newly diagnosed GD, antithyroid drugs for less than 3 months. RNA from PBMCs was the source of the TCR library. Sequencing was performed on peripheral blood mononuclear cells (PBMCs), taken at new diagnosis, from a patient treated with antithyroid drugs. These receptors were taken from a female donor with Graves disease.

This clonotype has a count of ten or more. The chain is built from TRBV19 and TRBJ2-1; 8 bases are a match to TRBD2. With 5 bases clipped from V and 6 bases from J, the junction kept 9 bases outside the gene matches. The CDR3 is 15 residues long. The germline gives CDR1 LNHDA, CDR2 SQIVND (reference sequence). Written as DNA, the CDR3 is TGTGCCAGTAGTCTCGGACTAGCCTCATCCAATGAGCAGTTCTTC. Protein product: CASSLGLASSNEQFF.

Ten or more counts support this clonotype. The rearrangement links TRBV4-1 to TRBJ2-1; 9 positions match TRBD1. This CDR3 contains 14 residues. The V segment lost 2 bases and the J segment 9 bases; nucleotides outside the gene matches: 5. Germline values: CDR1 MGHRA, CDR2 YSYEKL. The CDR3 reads CASSQMDRGGEQFF. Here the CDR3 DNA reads TGCGCCAGCAGCCAAATGGACAGGGGAGGTGAGCAGTTCTTC.

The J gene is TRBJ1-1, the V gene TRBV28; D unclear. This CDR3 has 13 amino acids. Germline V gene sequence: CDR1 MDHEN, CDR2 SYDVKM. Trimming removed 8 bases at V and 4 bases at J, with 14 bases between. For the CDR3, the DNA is TGTGCCAGCGCCCCAGGTGGTGGCACTGAAGCTTTCTTT. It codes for CASAPGGGTEAFF.

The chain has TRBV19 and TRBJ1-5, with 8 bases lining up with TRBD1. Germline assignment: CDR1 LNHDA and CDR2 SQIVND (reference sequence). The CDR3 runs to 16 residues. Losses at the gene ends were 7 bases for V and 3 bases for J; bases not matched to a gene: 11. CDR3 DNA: TGTGCCAGTATCCAACGACAGGGGCCTTACAATCAGCCCCAGCATTTT. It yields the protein CASIQRQGPYNQPQHF.

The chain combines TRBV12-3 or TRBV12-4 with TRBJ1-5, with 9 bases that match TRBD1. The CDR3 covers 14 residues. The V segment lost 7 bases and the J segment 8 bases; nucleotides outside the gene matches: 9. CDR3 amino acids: CASTSTGGREPQHF. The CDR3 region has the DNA TGTGCCAGCACCAGCACAGGGGGCCGGGAGCCCCAGCATTTT.

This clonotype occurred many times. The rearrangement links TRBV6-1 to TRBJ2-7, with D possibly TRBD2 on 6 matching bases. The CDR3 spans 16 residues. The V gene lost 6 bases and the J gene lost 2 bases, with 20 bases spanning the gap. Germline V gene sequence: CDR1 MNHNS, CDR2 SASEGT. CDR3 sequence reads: CASSHLGGRKAYEQYF. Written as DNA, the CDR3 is TGTGCCAGCAGCCACCTCGGGGGACGTAAAGCCTACGAGCAGTACTTC.

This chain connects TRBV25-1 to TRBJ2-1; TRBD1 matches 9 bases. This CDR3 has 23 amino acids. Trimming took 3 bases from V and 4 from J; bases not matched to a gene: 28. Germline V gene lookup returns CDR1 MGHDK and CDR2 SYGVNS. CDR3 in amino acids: CASSDFPVFQLSRDRDGYNEQFF. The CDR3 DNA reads TGTGCCAGCAGTGACTTTCCCGTATTCCAACTTTCCCGGGACAGGGATGGGTACAATGAGCAGTTCTTC.

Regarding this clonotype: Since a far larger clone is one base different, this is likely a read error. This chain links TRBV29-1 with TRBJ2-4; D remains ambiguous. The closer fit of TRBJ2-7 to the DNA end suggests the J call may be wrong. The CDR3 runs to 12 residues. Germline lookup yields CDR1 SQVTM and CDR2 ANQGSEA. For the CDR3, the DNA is TGCAGCGTTGAAGTAGCTCCCGACGAGCAGTACTTC. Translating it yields CSVEVAPDEQYF.

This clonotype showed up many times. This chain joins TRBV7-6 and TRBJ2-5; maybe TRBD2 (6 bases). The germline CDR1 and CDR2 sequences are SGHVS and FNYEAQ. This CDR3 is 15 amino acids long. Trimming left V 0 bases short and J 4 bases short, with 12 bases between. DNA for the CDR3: TGTGCCAGCAGCTTAGCGGCGGGGCGGCGAGAGACCCAGTACTTC. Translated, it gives CASSLAAGRRETQYF.

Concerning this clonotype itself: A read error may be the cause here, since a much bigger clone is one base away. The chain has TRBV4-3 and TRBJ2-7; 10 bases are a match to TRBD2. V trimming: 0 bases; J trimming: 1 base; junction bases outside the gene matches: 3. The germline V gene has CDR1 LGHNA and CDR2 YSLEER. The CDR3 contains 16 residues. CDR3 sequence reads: CASSQDASGSSYEQYF. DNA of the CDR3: TGCGCCAGCAGCCAAGATGCTAGCGGGAGTTCCTACGAGCAGTACTTC.

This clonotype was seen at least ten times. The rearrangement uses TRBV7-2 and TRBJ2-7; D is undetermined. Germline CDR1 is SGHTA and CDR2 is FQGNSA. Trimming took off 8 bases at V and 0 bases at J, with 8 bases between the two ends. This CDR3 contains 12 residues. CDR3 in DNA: TGTGCCAGCTCGGGCAGCTCCTACGAGCAGTACTTC. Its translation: CASSGSSYEQYF.

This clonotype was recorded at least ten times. The chain's CDR3 is CASSVTSGRGDEQFF. For the CDR3, the DNA is TGTGCCAGCAGCGTGACTAGCGGGAGAGGCGATGAGCAGTTCTTC. The chain recombines TRBV3-1 with TRBJ2-1; 12 bases match TRBD2. Germline loops: CDR1 LGHDT, CDR2 YNNKEL (reference sequence). V lost 5 bases and J lost 8; bases outside the gene matches: 7. This CDR3 is 15 amino acids long.

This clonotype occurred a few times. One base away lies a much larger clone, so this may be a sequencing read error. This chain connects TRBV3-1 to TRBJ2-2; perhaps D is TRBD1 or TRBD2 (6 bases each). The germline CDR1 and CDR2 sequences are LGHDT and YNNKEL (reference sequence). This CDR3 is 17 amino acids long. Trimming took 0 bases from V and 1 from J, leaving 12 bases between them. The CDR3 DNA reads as TGTGCCAGCAGCCAAGATCTGGGGGGCTGGAACACCGGGGAGCTGTTTTTT. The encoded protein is CASSQDLGGWNTGELFF. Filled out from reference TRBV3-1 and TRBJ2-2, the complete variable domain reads DTAVSQTPKYLVTQMGNDKSIKCEQNLGHDTMYWYKQDSKKFLKIMFSYNNKELIINETVPNRFSPKSPDKAHLNLHINSLELGDSAVYFCASSQDLGGWNTGELFFGEGSRLTVL.

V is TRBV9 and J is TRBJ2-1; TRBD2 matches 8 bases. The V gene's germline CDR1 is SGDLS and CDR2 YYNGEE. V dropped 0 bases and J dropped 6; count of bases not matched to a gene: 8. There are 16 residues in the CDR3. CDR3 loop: CASSVVGTSNINEQFF. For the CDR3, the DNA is TGTGCCAGCAGCGTAGTTGGGACTAGTAATATCAATGAGCAGTTCTTC. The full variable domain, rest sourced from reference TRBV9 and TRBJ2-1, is DSGVTQTPKHLITATGQRVTLRCSPRSGDLSVYWYQQSLDQGLQFLIQYYNGEERAKGNILERFSAQQFPDLHSELNLSSLELGDSALYFCASSVVGTSNINEQFFGPGTRLTVL.

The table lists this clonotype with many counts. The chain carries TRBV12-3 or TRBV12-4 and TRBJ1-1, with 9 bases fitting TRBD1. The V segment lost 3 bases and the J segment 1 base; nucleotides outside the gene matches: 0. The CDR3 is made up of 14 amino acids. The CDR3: CASSLDRGNTEAFF. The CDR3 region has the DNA TGTGCCAGCAGTTTGGACAGGGGGAACACTGAAGCTTTCTTT.

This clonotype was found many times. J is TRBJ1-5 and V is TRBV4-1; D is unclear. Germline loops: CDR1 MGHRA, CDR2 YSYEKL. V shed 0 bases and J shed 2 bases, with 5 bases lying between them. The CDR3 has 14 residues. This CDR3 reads CASSQDPGNQPQHF. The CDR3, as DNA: TGCGCCAGCAGCCAAGATCCCGGCAATCAGCCCCAGCATTTT.

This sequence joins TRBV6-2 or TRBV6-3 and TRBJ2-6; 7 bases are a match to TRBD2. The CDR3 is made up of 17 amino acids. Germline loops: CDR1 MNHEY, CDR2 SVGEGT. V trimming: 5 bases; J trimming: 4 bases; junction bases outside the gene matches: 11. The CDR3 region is CASSDRDREAGANVLTF. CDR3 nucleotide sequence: TGTGCCAGCAGTGACCGGGACCGGGAGGCCGGGGCCAACGTCCTGACTTTC.

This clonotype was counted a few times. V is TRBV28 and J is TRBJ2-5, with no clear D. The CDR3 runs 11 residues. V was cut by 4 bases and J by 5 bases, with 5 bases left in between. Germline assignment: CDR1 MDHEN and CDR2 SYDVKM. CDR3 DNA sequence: TGTGCCAGCAGTTGGGTGGAGACCCAGTACTTC. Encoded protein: CASSWVETQYF.

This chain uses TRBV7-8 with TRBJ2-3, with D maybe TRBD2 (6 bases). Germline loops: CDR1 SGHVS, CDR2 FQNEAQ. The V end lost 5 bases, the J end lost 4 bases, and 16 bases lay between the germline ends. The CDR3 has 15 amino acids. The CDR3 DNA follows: TGTGCCAGCAGCCGAGCCCGGGGAGGAGCAGATACGCAGTATTTT. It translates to CASSRARGGADTQYF. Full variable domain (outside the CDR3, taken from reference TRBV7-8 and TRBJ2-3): GAGVSQSPRYKVAKRGQDVALRCDPISGHVSLFWYQQALGQGPEFLTYFQNEAQLDKSGLPSDRFFAERPEGSVSTLKIQRTQQEDSAVYLCASSRARGGADTQYFGPGTRLTVL.

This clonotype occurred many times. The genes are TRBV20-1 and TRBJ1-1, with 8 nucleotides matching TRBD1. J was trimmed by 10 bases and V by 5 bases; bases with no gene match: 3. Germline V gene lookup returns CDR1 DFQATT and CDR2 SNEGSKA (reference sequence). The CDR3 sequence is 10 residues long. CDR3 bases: TGCAGTGCTGAACAGGGGGGAGCTTTCTTT. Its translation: CSAEQGGAFF.

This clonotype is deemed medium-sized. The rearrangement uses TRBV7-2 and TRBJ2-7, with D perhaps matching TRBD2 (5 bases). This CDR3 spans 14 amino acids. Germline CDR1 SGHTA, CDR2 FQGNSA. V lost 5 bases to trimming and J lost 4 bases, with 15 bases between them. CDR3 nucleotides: TGTGCCAGCAGCATCGGACTCTCGGGTTACGAGCAGTACTTC. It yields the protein CASSIGLSGYEQYF.

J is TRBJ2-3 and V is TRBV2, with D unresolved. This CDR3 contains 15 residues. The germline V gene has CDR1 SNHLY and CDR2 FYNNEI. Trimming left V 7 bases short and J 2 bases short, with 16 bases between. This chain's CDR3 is CASIGYERPTDTQYF. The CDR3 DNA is TGTGCCAGCATCGGCTACGAGAGGCCCACAGATACGCAGTATTTT.

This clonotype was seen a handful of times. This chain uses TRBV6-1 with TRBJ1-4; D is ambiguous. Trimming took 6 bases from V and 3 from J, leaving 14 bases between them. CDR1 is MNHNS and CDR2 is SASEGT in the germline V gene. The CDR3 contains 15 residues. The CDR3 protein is CASRSQGVPNEKLFF. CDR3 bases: TGTGCCAGCAGATCCCAAGGAGTTCCTAATGAAAAACTGTTTTTT.

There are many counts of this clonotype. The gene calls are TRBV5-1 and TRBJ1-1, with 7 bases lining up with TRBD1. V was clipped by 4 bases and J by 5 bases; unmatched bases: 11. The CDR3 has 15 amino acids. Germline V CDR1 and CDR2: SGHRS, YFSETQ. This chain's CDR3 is CASSAPKTGSTEAFF. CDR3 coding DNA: TGCGCCAGCAGCGCCCCCAAGACAGGGAGTACTGAAGCTTTCTTT.

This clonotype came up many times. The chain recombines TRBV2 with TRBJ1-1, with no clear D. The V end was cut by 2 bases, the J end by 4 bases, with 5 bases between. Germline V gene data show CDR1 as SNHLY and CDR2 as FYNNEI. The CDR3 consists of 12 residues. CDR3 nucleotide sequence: TGTGCCAGCAGTGAACTGGGCACTGAAGCTTTCTTT. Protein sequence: CASSELGTEAFF.

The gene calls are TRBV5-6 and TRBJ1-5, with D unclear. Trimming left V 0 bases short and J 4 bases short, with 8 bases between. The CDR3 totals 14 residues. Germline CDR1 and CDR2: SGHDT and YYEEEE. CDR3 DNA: TGTGCCAGCAGCTTGGGGGCACGGAATCAGCCCCAGCATTTT. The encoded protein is CASSLGARNQPQHF.

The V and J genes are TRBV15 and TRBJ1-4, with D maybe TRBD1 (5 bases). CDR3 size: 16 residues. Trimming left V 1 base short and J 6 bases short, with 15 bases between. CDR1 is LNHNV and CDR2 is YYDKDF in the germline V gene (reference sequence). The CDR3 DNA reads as TGTGCCACCAGCAGAGGACACGATCGGGGGTATGAAAAACTGTTTTTT. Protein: CATSRGHDRGYEKLFF.

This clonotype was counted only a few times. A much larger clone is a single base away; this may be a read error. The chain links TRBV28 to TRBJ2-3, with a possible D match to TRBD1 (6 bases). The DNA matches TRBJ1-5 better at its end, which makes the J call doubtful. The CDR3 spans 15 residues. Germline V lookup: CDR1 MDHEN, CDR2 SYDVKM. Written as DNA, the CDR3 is TGTGCCAGCAGGCCCGGGGGGGCCGAACGGGATACGCAGCATTTT. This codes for CASRPGGAERDTQHF.